This T cell receptor beta chain was recovered during a study of cytomegalovirus exposure and HLA in healthy donors. Whole-study findings and limits: The finding came from a later analysis; first-cohort TCR clusters tended to co-occur in the 95 to 150 validation repertoires. Associated with cytomegalovirus, according to the listing, were about 160 TCR beta chains.

Per germline, CDR1 SNHLY and CDR2 FYNNEI. V lost 6 bases and J lost 0; bases outside the gene matches: 5. The length of the CDR3 is 15 residues. The data were produced by immunoSEQ multiplex PCR, yet TCRdb's version contains in-frame clones alone and is incomplete. Of some 83,000 clones listed, approximately 93% were seen once; the top ten hold approximately 3.6%. About this clone itself: Its target is unknown.

It was the roughly 110-subject validation cohort, separate from the approximately 670-subject first cohort, to which the donors belonged. Sequencing was done on a sample of PBMCs. The V gene is TRBV2, the J gene TRBJ2-1; TRBD1 matches 7 bases. This sequence originates from a woman between 18 and 29 years old in good health and CMV-seropositive. The CDR3 DNA sequence: TGTGCCAGCAGCCTCCGGGACAGCTCCTACAATGAGCAGTTCTTC. It is translated as CASSLRDSSYNEQFF.